One sample yielded the 14 T cell receptor beta chains listed below, sequenced in a study of Ad26.COV2.S vaccination and SARS-CoV-2 variants. The data were produced by immunoSEQ multiplex PCR, yet TCRdb's version contains in-frame clones alone and is incomplete. The table includes around 300,000 clones, approximately 86% detected once. Treatment: some 19 received Ad26.COV2.S at low or high dose, single or two shots; several received placebo; per-sample allocation not given. It was on day 63 after the first vaccine or placebo injection that samples were taken. The sample here was peripheral blood, taken in a trial of Ad26.COV2.S vaccine versus placebo. These receptors all stem from a person aged 18-60 years who received the Ad26.COV2.S COVID-19 vaccine or a placebo.

This clone was counted a few times. The rearrangement joins TRBV27 to TRBJ2-7; 12 bases agree with TRBD2. J was trimmed by 4 bases and V by 6 bases; bases with no gene match: 1. Germline V gives CDR1 MNHEY, CDR2 SMNVEV (reference sequence). The CDR3 is 13 amino acids. The CDR3 coding sequence is TGTGCCAGCAGGACTAGCGGGAGTTACGAGCAGTACTTC. It encodes CASRTSGSYEQYF.

The rearrangement joins TRBV28 to TRBJ1-6; D unresolved. The germline CDR1 and CDR2 sequences are MDHEN and SYDVKM. This CDR3 comprises 13 residues. The V gene lost 2 bases and the J gene lost 5 bases, with 4 bases spanning the gap. The CDR3 region is CASSLPDNSPLHF. In DNA form, the CDR3 reads TGTGCCAGCAGTTTACCAGATAATTCACCCCTCCACTTT.

This rearrangement joins TRBV24-1 to TRBJ2-6; a possible D gene is TRBD1 (5 bases). CDR3 length equals 16 residues. Deletions cut 6 bases from V and 0 bases from J, with 11 bases between. Germline CDR1 is KGHDR and CDR2 is SFDVKD. This CDR3 is CATSRAGNSGANVLTF. CDR3 DNA sequence: TGTGCCACCAGTAGGGCAGGGAACTCTGGGGCCAACGTCCTGACTTTC.

The chain combines TRBV7-8 with TRBJ2-5; D is possibly TRBD2 (5 bases). This CDR3 comprises 14 residues. CDR1 is SGHVS, CDR2 FQNEAQ, per germline. Trimming cost V 3 bases and J 5 bases, with 13 bases left between them. CDR3 in amino acids: CASSFRETSETQYF. The CDR3 region has the DNA TGTGCCAGCAGCTTTAGGGAGACCAGTGAGACCCAGTACTTC.

This clone occurred once. This chain connects TRBV28 to TRBJ1-6; no definite D call. The CDR3 runs to 16 residues. V gave up 2 bases and J gave up 9 bases, with 17 bases separating them. Germline CDR1 MDHEN, CDR2 SYDVKM. The CDR3, as DNA: TGTGCCAGCAGTTTAAGTAAGGGAAGTGTAGGTTCACCCCTCCACTTT. It codes for CASSLSKGSVGSPLHF.

V usage is TRBV4-2 and J usage is TRBJ2-3; possible D gene TRBD2, 7 bases. Germline CDR1 and CDR2: LGHNA and YNFKEQ. The CDR3 sequence is 16 residues long. The V gene lost 1 base and the J gene lost 4 bases, with 15 bases spanning the gap. CDR3 protein: CASSQVAGGLADTQYF. CDR3 nucleotides: TGTGCCAGCAGCCAAGTAGCCGGGGGGCTCGCAGATACGCAGTATTTT.

The chain couples TRBV25-1 to TRBJ1-6, with 9 bases lining up with TRBD1. V shed 2 bases and J 10 bases; nucleotides not matched to a gene: 6. Germline CDR1 reads MGHDK; CDR2 reads SYGVNS. The CDR3 runs 15 residues. The DNA for the CDR3 is TGTGCCAGCAGTGAAGGTACAGGGGGCTACTCACCCCTCCACTTT. Translated: CASSEGTGGYSPLHF.

The chain joins TRBV27 to TRBJ1-1; the D gene is possibly TRBD1 (5 bases). The CDR3 length is 14 residues. Germline V gene sequence: CDR1 MNHEY, CDR2 SMNVEV (reference sequence). The V and J ends lost 3 bases and 1 base respectively, with 9 bases between them. The CDR3 DNA sequence: TGTGCCAGCAGTTTCGGGGCCCCGAACACTGAAGCTTTCTTT. Residues: CASSFGAPNTEAFF.

V usage is TRBV6-2 or TRBV6-3 and J usage is TRBJ2-2; 10 bases line up with TRBD2. The ends lost 0 bases at V and 3 bases at J; junction bases unmatched: 1. CDR3 length: 16 amino acids. Germline CDR1 reads MNHEY; CDR2 reads SVGEGT. For the CDR3, the DNA is TGTGCCAGCAGTTACTCTAGCGGGGGGTACACCGGGGAGCTGTTTTTT. Its protein product is CASSYSSGGYTGELFF.

This clone was recorded once. In DNA, the CDR3 is TGTGCCAGCAGCCCCCCGCTTTGGAAAGGTGGCTACACCTTC. This translates into CASSPPLWKGGYTF. V and J are TRBV7-2 and TRBJ1-2; D gene uncertain. V lost 5 bases, J lost 7 bases, and 17 bases lay in between. CDR1 is SGHTA and CDR2 is FQGNSA in the germline V gene. The CDR3 runs 14 residues.

In its sample, this clone was seen a few times. The CDR3, as DNA: TGTGCCAGCAGCCAAGCCTCCGGCTGGGAGCAGTACTTC. Its protein is CASSQASGWEQYF. This chain links TRBV14 with TRBJ2-7; D is unclear. The CDR3 is made up of 13 amino acids. Germline assignment: CDR1 SGHDN and CDR2 FVKESK. V was pared by 1 base and J by 7 bases, with 11 bases between.

This chain connects TRBV6-5 to TRBJ1-2; no firm D call. The length of the CDR3 is 16 residues. The V gene's germline CDR1 is MNHEY and CDR2 SVGAGI. V gave up 1 base and J gave up 5 bases, with 17 bases separating them. CDR3 nucleotides: TGTGCCAGCAGTTACTATGGCGGCAGTAGATATTATGGCTACACCTTC. It is translated as CASSYYGGSRYYGYTF.

The rearrangement uses TRBV6-5 and TRBJ2-1; 8 nucleotides line up with TRBD2. Trimming at V came to 6 bases and at J to 6 bases, leaving 7 bases not matched to a gene. Germline V CDR1 and CDR2: MNHEY, SVGAGI. This CDR3 spans 14 amino acids. This CDR3 reads CASRSLAGGNEQFF. The CDR3 nucleotides are TGTGCCAGCAGGTCCCTAGCGGGTGGCAATGAGCAGTTCTTC.

The chain uses TRBV28 and TRBJ1-5; D possibly corresponds to TRBD1 (5 bases). The CDR3 totals 16 residues. Trimming shortened V by 6 bases and J by 2 bases, and 17 bases separated the two germline ends. CDR1 is MDHEN and CDR2 is SYDVKM in the germline V gene. The CDR3 protein is CASSRQGAQGNQPQHF. In nucleotides, the CDR3 is TGTGCCAGCAGCCGGCAGGGAGCCCAGGGCAATCAGCCCCAGCATTTT.